One and the same sample provided the 25 T cell receptor beta chains below, sequenced in a study of ipilimumab plus nivolumab after autologous stem cell transplantation. The method was immunoSEQ multiplex PCR; TCRdb's version includes in-frame clones alone and lacks a portion of them. This sample has around 84,000 clones, with under 85% found just once. The sequencing here drew on PBMCs, taken in a trial of ipilimumab plus nivolumab as post-transplant consolidation. Every receptor here comes from a male donor with diffuse large B-cell lymphoma.

This clone was detected once. The V gene is TRBV6-1, the J gene TRBJ1-1; the D is unclear. With 1 base removed from V and 6 bases from J, the gap between germline ends came to 6 bases. The CDR3 is made up of 12 amino acids. The germline CDR1 and CDR2 sequences are MNHNS and SASEGT. The CDR3 nucleotides are TGTGCCAGCAGTGAAGTAAGGGCTGAAGCTTTCTTT. Translation gives CASSEVRAEAFF.

This chain joins TRBV6-1 and TRBJ2-5, with 7 bases aligning to TRBD1. The J call may be mistaken, given a closer DNA end match to TRBJ2-7. Germline loops: CDR1 MNHNS, CDR2 SASEGT. The CDR3 consists of 13 residues. CDR3 coding DNA: TGTGCCAGCCGCCCTACAGGGGTGAACGAGCAGTACTTC. As protein: CASRPTGVNEQYF.

This clone was picked up one time. The gene calls are TRBV2 and TRBJ1-1; maybe TRBD1 (5 bases). V was trimmed by 10 bases and J by 3 bases, leaving 24 bases between them. The germline gives CDR1 SNHLY, CDR2 FYNNEI. CDR3 size: 16 residues. The CDR3: CAILRSSWGRDTEAFF. The CDR3 nucleotides read TGTGCCATTCTACGAAGCTCTTGGGGCAGGGACACTGAAGCTTTCTTT. The variable domain in full, with the rest retrieved from reference TRBV2 and TRBJ1-1, is EPEVTQTPSHQVTQMGQEVILRCVPISNHLYFYWYRQILGQKVEFLVSFYNNEISEKSEIFDDQFSVERPDGSNFTLKIRSTKLEDSAMYFCAILRSSWGRDTEAFFGQGTRLTVV.

The rearrangement joins TRBV18 to TRBJ1-1, with D possibly matching TRBD1 (5 bases). This CDR3 comprises 18 residues. CDR1 is KGHSH and CDR2 is LQKENI in the germline V gene. With 1 base removed from V and 6 bases from J, the gap between germline ends came to 24 bases. CDR3 sequence reads: CASSPRPGGTFVLAEAFF. CDR3 nucleotides: TGTGCCAGCTCACCACGCCCGGGGGGGACCTTTGTATTAGCTGAAGCTTTCTTT. The entire variable domain, with the rest obtained from reference TRBV18 and TRBJ1-1, is as follows: NAGVMQNPRHLVRRRGQEARLRCSPMKGHSHVYWYRQLPEEGLKFMVYLQKENIIDESGMPKERFSAEFPKEGPSILRIQQVVRGDSAAYFCASSPRPGGTFVLAEAFFGQGTRLTVV.

The V and J genes are TRBV7-9 and TRBJ1-1; TRBD1 might be the D (5 bases). The CDR3 runs to 14 residues. Germline V gene sequence: CDR1 SEHNR, CDR2 FQNEAQ (reference sequence). Between the trimmed V and J ends, which lost 4 bases and 0 bases, there was a span of 9 bases. The CDR3 spells CASSWDALNTEAFF. The CDR3, as DNA: TGTGCCAGCAGCTGGGACGCACTGAACACTGAAGCTTTCTTT.

A few counts support this clone. The chain joins TRBV6-1 to TRBJ1-2, with TRBD1 as a possible D gene (5 bases). The germline V and J ends were trimmed by 7 bases and 4 bases, with 16 bases remaining between them. Looked up from germline, CDR1 is MNHNS and CDR2 is SASEGT. The CDR3 extends over 14 amino acids. The CDR3 sequence: CASTSIGESYGYTF. The CDR3 DNA sequence: TGTGCCAGCACTTCGATAGGGGAGAGCTATGGCTACACCTTC.

V is TRBV4-3 and J is TRBJ2-2, with 7 nucleotides matching TRBD1. Germline-derived CDR1 and CDR2 are LGHNA and YSLEER. V shed 4 bases, J shed 1 base, and the junction held 3 bases outside the gene matches. This CDR3 contains 15 residues. The CDR3 sequence is CASSLGGVNTGELFF. The DNA for the CDR3 is TGCGCCAGCAGCCTAGGGGGCGTGAACACCGGGGAGCTGTTTTTT.

J is TRBJ1-1 and V is TRBV5-1; TRBD1 matches 7 bases. The CDR3 is 15 amino acids. Trimming removed 2 bases from V and 3 bases from J; junction bases left unmatched: 7. Germline V gene data show CDR1 as SGHRS and CDR2 as YFSETQ. CDR3 in DNA: TGCGCCAGCAGCTTCGGAGACAGGGCGGACACTGAAGCTTTCTTT. It codes for CASSFGDRADTEAFF.

This sequence joins TRBV5-1 and TRBJ2-3, with 9 nucleotides matching TRBD2. Germline assignment: CDR1 SGHRS and CDR2 YFSETQ. V trimming: 0 bases; J trimming: 4 bases; junction bases outside the gene matches: 6. This CDR3 is built from 16 residues. This CDR3 reads CASSLAASGEADTQYF. The DNA for the CDR3 is TGCGCCAGCAGCTTGGCTGCTAGCGGGGAGGCAGATACGCAGTATTTT.

The chain is built from TRBV11-2 and TRBJ2-3; the D gene is possibly TRBD2 (6 bases). V was trimmed by 1 base and J by 3 bases, leaving 14 bases between them. Germline V CDR1 and CDR2: SGHAT, FQNNGV. This CDR3 contains 16 residues. The chain's CDR3 is CASSLGGSGRTDTQYF. The CDR3 nucleotides read TGTGCCAGCAGCTTAGGCGGTTCAGGGAGGACAGATACGCAGTATTTT.

This chain uses TRBV6-8 with TRBJ1-3; D may be TRBD1 (5 bases). Germline V gives CDR1 MNHGY, CDR2 SAAAGT. Deletions cut 4 bases from V and 14 bases from J, with 12 bases between. The CDR3 extends over 11 amino acids. CDR3 sequence reads: CASSSGTVLYF. The CDR3 DNA is TGTGCCAGCAGTTCCGGGACGGTCTTATATTTT.

The chain employs TRBV18 and TRBJ2-2; D gene ambiguous. In germline, CDR1 is KGHSH, CDR2 LQKENI. Deletions cut 1 base from V and 2 bases from J, with 5 bases between. This CDR3 is built from 14 residues. The CDR3 region has the DNA TGTGCCAGCTCACCACGCTCAAACACCGGGGAGCTGTTTTTT. It encodes CASSPRSNTGELFF.

This chain joins TRBV18 and TRBJ2-7; tentative D call: TRBD1 (7 bases). The CDR3 covers 16 residues. Germline CDR1 KGHSH, CDR2 LQKENI. Trimming stripped 2 bases from V and 7 bases from J, with 21 bases between. The CDR3 coding sequence is TGTGCCAGCTCACCAGCAGGGGGAGGTGGACCATTAGAGCAGTACTTC. Translation gives CASSPAGGGGPLEQYF.

CDR3 sequence reads: CASSHSTQETQYF. The CDR3 DNA is TGTGCCAGCAGCCACTCGACACAAGAGACCCAGTACTTC. This rearrangement joins TRBV7-9 to TRBJ2-5; D unresolved. V dropped 5 bases and J dropped 2 bases, with 9 bases sitting between them. Germline loops: CDR1 SEHNR, CDR2 FQNEAQ (reference sequence). The CDR3 has 13 residues.

This clone occurred a few times. The chain links TRBV19 to TRBJ2-1, with D tentatively TRBD1 or TRBD2 (6 bases each). Trimming took 6 bases from V and 9 from J, leaving 18 bases between them. Germline V gene data show CDR1 as LNHDA and CDR2 as SQIVND (reference sequence). The CDR3 has 14 residues. The CDR3 here is CASRASGGLGEQFF. The CDR3 coding sequence is TGTGCCAGTAGGGCGTCCGGGGGCCTAGGTGAGCAGTTCTTC.

The CDR3 coding sequence is TGTGCCAGCAGCTTGGACTCGTACACAGATACGCAGTATTTT. It translates to CASSLDSYTDTQYF. This sequence joins TRBV5-5 and TRBJ2-3; D not resolved. Trimming pared 0 bases from V and 2 bases from J, leaving 7 bases between. CDR1 is SGHKS, CDR2 YYEKEE, per germline (reference sequence). The CDR3 has 14 residues.

The rearrangement uses TRBV7-8 and TRBJ2-7, with D perhaps matching TRBD1 (5 bases). Between the trimmed V and J ends, which lost 5 bases and 5 bases, there was a span of 25 bases. This CDR3 has 17 amino acids. Looked up from germline, CDR1 is SGHVS and CDR2 is FQNEAQ. The CDR3 spells CASSPTGLQGFRNEQYF. DNA for the CDR3: TGTGCCAGCAGCCCTACTGGGTTGCAGGGATTTAGGAACGAGCAGTACTTC.

The chain links TRBV15 to TRBJ1-2; no reliable D call. This CDR3 region has 14 residues. V was trimmed by 3 bases and J by 7 bases, leaving 15 bases between them. In germline, CDR1 is LNHNV, CDR2 YYDKDF (reference sequence). The CDR3 region has the DNA TGTGCCACCAGCAGGTGGGGAGACCCGAGTGGCTACACCTTC. It translates to CATSRWGDPSGYTF.

This clone was observed a single time. The junction departs from the called germline gene at one end, perhaps through a read error. The chain is built from TRBV14 and TRBJ2-5; D might be TRBD1 or TRBD2, each matching 5 bases. CDR1 SGHDN and CDR2 FVKESK come from the germline V gene. This CDR3 region has 12 residues. The CDR3 DNA is TGTGCCAGCAGCCAAGCTGGACATCCAGCGGACTTC. It encodes CASSQAGHPADF.

This sequence joins TRBV6-5 and TRBJ2-7, with 8 positions matching TRBD2. From germline, CDR1 is MNHEY and CDR2 SVGAGI. V was clipped by 6 bases and J by 2 bases; unmatched bases: 6. This CDR3 spans 14 amino acids. For the CDR3, the DNA is TGTGCCAGCAGGCAGCCGGGAGGGACCTACGAGCAGTACTTC. Translating gives CASRQPGGTYEQYF.

The J gene is TRBJ2-7, the V gene TRBV19, with 7 nucleotides matching TRBD2. Germline V gene sequence: CDR1 LNHDA, CDR2 SQIVND (reference sequence). The CDR3 consists of 14 residues. J gave up 4 bases and V 5 bases, and 8 bases lay outside the gene matches. The CDR3 coding sequence is TGTGCCAGTAGTCCCCGGACTAGTAGGTACGAGCAGTACTTC. Its protein product is CASSPRTSRYEQYF.

This chain links TRBV7-9 with TRBJ2-5; D is possibly TRBD2 (6 bases). The V end was cut by 8 bases, the J end by 3 bases, with 7 bases between. CDR1 is SEHNR and CDR2 is FQNEAQ in the germline V gene (reference sequence). CDR3 size: 11 residues. The CDR3 is CASGGEETQYF. CDR3 sequence (DNA): TGTGCCAGCGGAGGGGAAGAGACCCAGTACTTC.

The chain employs TRBV9 and TRBJ2-5, with 8 bases fitting TRBD2. Germline trimming cut 4 bases from V and 2 bases from J; bases unmatched to any gene: 7. Per the germline V gene, CDR1 is SGDLS and CDR2 is YYNGEE. The CDR3 has 15 residues. DNA for the CDR3: TGTGCCAGCAGCCCCGGGGGGGTGGAGCAAGAGACCCAGTACTTC. Its protein product is CASSPGGVEQETQYF.

The chain employs TRBV7-3 and TRBJ2-1; TRBD2 matches at 10 bases. Germline assignment: CDR1 SGHTA and CDR2 FQGTGA. The junction had 8 bases not matched to a gene; V was cut back by 1 base and J by 8 bases. This CDR3 is built from 16 residues. CDR3 in DNA: TGTGCCAGCAGCTTAAAAGCGGGGGGGTCAGTGGATGAGCAGTTCTTC. Amino acid sequence: CASSLKAGGSVDEQFF.

The chain employs TRBV27 and TRBJ1-2; D not certain. This CDR3 contains 14 residues. The V end lost 0 bases, the J end lost 5 bases, and 10 bases lay between the germline ends. The germline V gene encodes CDR1 MNHEY and CDR2 SMNVEV (reference sequence). CDR3 in DNA: TGTGCCAGCAGTTTATCTCGGGCTCCTTATGGCTACACCTTC. Residues: CASSLSRAPYGYTF.